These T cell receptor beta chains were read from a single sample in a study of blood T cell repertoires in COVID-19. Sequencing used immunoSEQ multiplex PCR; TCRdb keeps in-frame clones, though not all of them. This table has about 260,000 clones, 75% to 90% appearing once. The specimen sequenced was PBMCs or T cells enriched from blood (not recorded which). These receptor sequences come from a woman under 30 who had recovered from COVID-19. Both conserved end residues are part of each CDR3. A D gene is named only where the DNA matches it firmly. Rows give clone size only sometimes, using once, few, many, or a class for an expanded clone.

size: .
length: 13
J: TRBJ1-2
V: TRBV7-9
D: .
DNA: TGTGCCAGCAGCTTTGAGGGGGTCTATGGCTACACCTTC
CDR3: CASSFEGVYGYTF

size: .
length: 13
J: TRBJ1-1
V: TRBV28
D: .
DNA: TGTGCCAGCAGTTGGGGGGGGAACACTGAAGCTTTCTTT
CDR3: CASSWGGNTEAFF

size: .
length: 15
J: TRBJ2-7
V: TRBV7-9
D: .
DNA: TGTGCCAGCAGCTTATTGGGCGATTTCGGCTACGAGCAGTACTTC
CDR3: CASSLLGDFGYEQYF

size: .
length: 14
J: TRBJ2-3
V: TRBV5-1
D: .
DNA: TGCGCCAGCACCGAAAGCCCGGGCACAGATACGCAGTATTTT
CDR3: CASTESPGTDTQYF

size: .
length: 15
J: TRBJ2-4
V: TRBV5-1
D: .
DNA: TGCGCCAGCAGCTTGGATGCCTCTATCAAAAACATTCAGTACTTC
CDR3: CASSLDASIKNIQYF

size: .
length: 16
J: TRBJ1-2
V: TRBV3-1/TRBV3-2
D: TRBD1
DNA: TGTGCCAGCAGCCAAGCTATCTCCGGACAGGGTAGCGGCTACACCTTC
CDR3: CASSQAISGQGSGYTF

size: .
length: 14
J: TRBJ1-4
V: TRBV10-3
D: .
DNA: TGTGCCTCAAACGTAGAAGGGGTTGGGGAAAAACTGTTTTTT
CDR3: CASNVEGVGEKLFF

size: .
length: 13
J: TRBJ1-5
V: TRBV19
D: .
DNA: TGTGCCAGTAGTATAATAGAAGATCAGCCCCAGCATTTT
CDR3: CASSIIEDQPQHF

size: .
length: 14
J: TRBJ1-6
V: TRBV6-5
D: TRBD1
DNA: TGTGCCAGCAGTCCCGGGACAGGGGGTTCACCCCTCCACTTT
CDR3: CASSPGTGGSPLHF

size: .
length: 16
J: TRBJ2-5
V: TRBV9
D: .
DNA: TGTGCCAGCAGCGTAGGTTGGACTAACTTTCAAGAGACCCAGTACTTC
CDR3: CASSVGWTNFQETQYF

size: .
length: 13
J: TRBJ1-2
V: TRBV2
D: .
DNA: TGTGCCAGCAGTGACGACAGAAATAATGGCTACACCTTC
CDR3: CASSDDRNNGYTF

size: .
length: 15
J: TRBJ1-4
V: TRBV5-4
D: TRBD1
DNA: TGTGCCAGCAGCTCCCCCGGGACAGGGGGTGAAAAACTGTTTTTT
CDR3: CASSSPGTGGEKLFF

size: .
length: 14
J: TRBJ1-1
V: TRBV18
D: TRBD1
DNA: TGTGCCAGCTCACAGGACAGGGGGAACACTGAAGCTTTCTTT
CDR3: CASSQDRGNTEAFF

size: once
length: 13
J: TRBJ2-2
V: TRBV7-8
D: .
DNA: TGTGCCAGCAGCTACAGGGAAACCGGGGAGCTGTTTTTT
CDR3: CASSYRETGELFF

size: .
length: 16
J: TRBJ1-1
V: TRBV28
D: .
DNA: TGTGCCAGCACAAGATCTACTTACTGGGGCGGGAAAGAAGCTTTCTTT
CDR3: CASTRSTYWGGKEAFF

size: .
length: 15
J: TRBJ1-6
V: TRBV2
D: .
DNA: TGTGCCAGAAGCGCACAGGGTATTATAGGTTCACCCCTCCACTTT
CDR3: CARSAQGIIGSPLHF